This TCR beta chain derives from a study of human T cells and chemical hapten exposure. Study information: All through the roughly 25-week study, the scalp of each patient received diphenylcyclopropenone doses weekly. DPC 0.01% went on the upper back by patch test, with reading at 6 days.

In this sample, this clonotype turned up a few times. TCRdb re-analysed the RACE reads in MiXCR, keeping a single row per CDR3 protein. The table lists about 110,000 distinct CDR3 sequences, approximately 10% of them singletons. Looked up from germline, CDR1 is MGHDK and CDR2 is SYGVNS. The CDR3 runs 15 residues. V lost 6 bases and J lost 0, with 14 bases in between. Regarding time point: patch test 1, 2 weeks after DPC sensitization. Noted treatment: therapeutic diphenylcyclopropenone sensitization with weekly scalp DPC. The study drew its donors from alopecia patients who were 18 to 70 years old and suitable for DPC.

V and J are TRBV25-1 and TRBJ1-2; no definite D call. Sequencing was performed on whole blood, taken in connection with sensitization to the hapten diphenylcyclopropenone (DPC). The TCR originated in a woman between 40 and 50 years old with alopecia areata. Some clones in this sample may be carry-over from other donors' samples. The CDR3 spells CASSQTGNSNYGYTF. The CDR3 nucleotides are TGTGCCAGCAGCCAAACGGGGAACTCTAACTATGGCTACACCTTC.